This TCR beta chain was identified during a study of OX40 agonist ivuxolimab in advanced cancers. The overall study: Every 2 weeks, patients received ivuxolimab intravenously, dosed at 0.01 to 10 mg/kg.

Points from the study as a whole: Some nonresponders additionally presented with little normalized T-cell clonal expansion.

This table comes from immunoSEQ multiplex PCR, and its TCRdb copy is limited to in-frame clones, with some not included. The sample yields over 70,000 clones, approximately 91% seen once. V was shortened by 6 bases and J by 4 bases, with 10 bases between the two germline ends. Germline-derived CDR1 and CDR2 are MNHEY and SVGAGI. This CDR3 has 13 residues. Patients who had autoimmune disease history or got systemic immunosuppression were left out. Peripheral blood came from all dose cohorts at three timepoints. In regard to this clone: What it binds is not known.

The chain employs TRBV6-5 and TRBJ2-1, with D hard to call. The source was CD4+ or CD8+ T cells sorted from blood, collected in a trial of the OX40 agonist ivuxolimab. The origin of this receptor is an adult with an advanced solid tumor such as melanoma, head and neck, liver or kidney cancer. The CDR3 loop is CASRKASYNEQFF. Here the CDR3 DNA reads TGTGCCAGCAGGAAAGCGTCATACAATGAGCAGTTCTTC.